The T cell receptor (beta chain) under discussion was sequenced for a study of cytomegalovirus exposure and HLA in healthy donors (dated by TCRdb to the late 2010s). Background for the entire study: An earlier analysis of roughly 610 of the donors reported 276 Gb of sequence data and about 120 million unique TCR beta sequences obtained from about 170 million T cells. Donor age, sex, ethnicity and CMV serostatus were compiled together with the repertoire data. In a later analysis, previously published TCR beta repertoires from fewer than 750 donors were re-analyzed and high-resolution HLA genotyping was added so that TCR occurrence patterns could be studied. The study combined high-throughput TCR immunosequencing, statistical association of individual TCRs with disease status, and machine learning to predict cytomegalovirus infection status. On average, around 240,000 unique TCR beta nucleotide sequences were sequenced per donor among 398 genotyped donors of the cohort, with about 19% of those sequences being non-productive. Class I and class II HLA loci were covered by the typing at four-digit resolution. A separate validation cohort of about 110 different subjects was used in addition to the roughly 670-subject first cohort. A later genetic analysis took genome-wide SNP genotypes for about 55% of the roughly 670 donors and used that subset as a discovery cohort. The study profiled the T cell repertoires of 550 to 700 subjects by immunosequencing and related them to cytomegalovirus serostatus. Roughly 320 gigabases of sequencing data and around 90 million unique TCR sequences made up an early release that covered approximately 650 HLA-typed donors. The genetic ancestry cluster associated with self-reported Caucasian donors included roughly 84% of the roughly 400 genotyped donors. Because of strong linkage in the cohort, five DR-DQ haplotypes were treated as single units for association and clustering. The number of typed donors differed by locus: 629-630 for A, B, C, DRB1 and DQB1; some 540 for DQA1; approximately 600 for DPA1; and about 470 for DPB1. The study aimed to test whether cataloging public T cell receptors could reveal signatures of past pathogen exposure. Rather than using new phenotypic data, the later analysis identified candidate immune exposures from TCR beta sequences and from how often those sequences occurred across donors. An earlier analysis of several hundred of the donors applied high-throughput TCR beta sequencing to assess whether each TCR beta V gene segment acted as functional or pseudogenic. All discovery cohort repertoires had been generated using a single sequencing platform.

Broader findings and caveats from the paper: When HLA alleles, especially DR and DQ, strongly co-occurred, TCR associations were difficult to assign to individual alleles. Cytomegalovirus status was reported to be diagnosed by the classifier with high specificity and sensitivity in both the original and validation cohorts. According to a later genetic analysis, donors in an Asian-associated ancestry cluster had fewer N-insertions in productive TCRs than the approximately 650-donor mean. A group of highly shared sequence variants was considered likely to be a technical artifact of the sequencing pipeline. Because counts were too low, seventeen rarely observed V segments, including chromosome 9 orphons, were excluded from the earlier analysis of fewer than 650 of the donors. The authors suggested that the approach could potentially be extended to other disease states and immunological phenotypes. A later genetic analysis associated a missense DCLRE1C variant with V-gene and J-gene trimming of TCR beta chains, and an independent cohort replicated the association. A further reported finding was that TCR beta sequences accurately predicted the HLA-A and HLA-B alleles for most subjects in the first cohort. A later analysis associated around 16,000 TCR beta sequences with specific HLA alleles at a false discovery rate of 0.05. A total of some 180 TCR beta chains were listed by the study as associated with cytomegalovirus. In a later analysis, the rate of TCR association differed among HLA loci, with DRB1 alleles having the most associated TCRs and HLA-C alleles having the fewest. Several of the top co-occurrence clusters appeared to be linked to parvovirus B19, influenza, CMV and Epstein-Barr virus, according to a later analysis. HLA typing was unavailable for some donors at each locus, so association tests used only the typed subset. In vitro tests confirmed that a few of the cytomegalovirus-associated TCR beta chains recognize cytomegalovirus antigens. Some IMGT-functional V segments, including TRBV6-2 and TRBV6-3, could not be told apart with the 87-base-pair reads, so those segments were excluded. Broadly in line with IMGT annotations, most TCR beta V segments showed up in productive rearrangements about 87% or about 30% of the time in an earlier analysis of 587 of the donors. According to a later analysis, most CMV-associated TCR beta chains appeared to be HLA-restricted, and the HLA associations seemed to be driven largely by CMV exposure. Sequencing depth was assumed to be roughly uniform across donors in the presence/absence analyses, though that assumption may not hold. Linkage disequilibrium might explain the correlated functional status among segregating V segments, but an unknown experimental factor could not be excluded. The only immune exposure information available for the cohort was CMV serostatus. In a later analysis, HLA-associated TCR beta chains were found to be more clonally expanded and to have lower generation probabilities than equally common non-associated chains. This cohort had only TCR beta chains sequenced, and the lack of alpha or paired-chain data limited which features could be detected. Most TCR sequences were observed very rarely across donors, whereas some public TCRs were present in many individuals.

V sheds 0 bases and J sheds 4 bases, leaving 6 bases between their ends. Measured from the cysteine to the phenylalanine, the CDR3 is 13 residues long. Only CDR3 DNA remains: 39 bases, in frame from the first base. CDR1 and CDR2 are drawn from the germline V gene: SNHLY, FYNNEI. The library was produced with the immunoSEQ multiplex PCR assay. For the multiplex PCR, a mixture combining 60 forward primers for TCR Vbeta segments and 13 reverse primers for TCR Jbeta segments was used. The CDR3 region of rearranged TCR beta genes was amplified from genomic DNA with a multiplex PCR assay. The amplified TCR beta libraries were sequenced on the Illumina HiSeq System as 87-base-pair reads. Concerning the study's data processing: Across the 700 or so repertoires, a later analysis counted some 80 million unique TCR beta chains, some 11 million of which were shared by at least two donors. To remove PCR and sequencing errors, raw reads were error-corrected and collapsed into unique sequences using a nearest-neighbor algorithm that merged closely related sequences. CDR3 sequences were aligned to IMGT reference sequences to assign V, D and J gene segments. For a sequence to be retained, at least a six-nucleotide match to both a V gene segment and a J gene segment was required. Rearrangements were classified as productive when the CDR3 lacked stop codons and remained in frame with V and J, and all other rearrangements were classified as non-productive. Following IMGT convention, CDR3 was defined as the stretch from the second conserved V-encoded cysteine to the conserved J-encoded phenylalanine. The earlier analysis of 450 to 750 of the donors excluded any sequence lacking an unambiguous match to a single V gene segment. In an earlier analysis of 500 to 750 of the donors, V segments were called functional above 56.7% productive rearrangements and were called segregating when the between-donor standard deviation exceeded 5%. A statistical classification framework was built for diagnosing cytomegalovirus status from the catalog of TCR beta chain sequences. In a later analysis, TCR nucleotide sequences were compared against IMGT/GENE-DB human TR gene sequences so that V and J genes could be assigned. The TCRdist pipeline was used in a later analysis to assign CDR3 sequences and most-parsimonious VDJ recombination scenarios. In a later analysis, every TCR beta chain was defined by the combination of its CDR3 amino acid sequence and its V-gene family, and reads without a unique V-gene family were dropped. To address suspected cross-contamination and a sequencing artifact, a later analysis removed roughly 640 highly shared, low-generation-probability nucleotide sequences. In a later analysis, a clonal expansion index was calculated for each public chain from normalized within-repertoire ranks of inferred template counts. Generation probabilities in a later analysis came from a VDJ recombination model fitted to out-of-frame rearrangements, and those results were checked against IGoR. A later analysis scored TCR-TCR, TCR-HLA and TCR-CMV co-occurrence with hypergeometric tests, applying a repertoire-size bias correction to TCR pairs. A later analysis estimated false discovery rates by permuting HLA or CMV assignments 20 times. A later analysis grouped co-occurring TCRs with DBSCAN, adding TCRdist sequence similarity when clustering within HLA-allele-positive subsets. Repertoires with fewer than 30,000 or more than 120,000 public chains, plus five repertoires with anomalous nucleotide sharing, were excluded from co-occurrence clustering. As stored in TCRdb, this immuneACCESS dataset retains in-frame rearrangements with V and J assigned. A fraction of the clones does not appear; measured against another copy, unresolved V genes explain less than half of the discrepancy, and the remainder lacks a known reason. That table is the source of V, J and clone size, and D and trimming were worked out from the DNA. Counted in this sample were some 190,000 clones; around 87% of them appeared once. The ten top clones hold approximately 1.7% of the sample.

The cohort consisted of 666 healthy bone marrow donors. Cohort members were all nominally healthy when sampled, although unrecorded immune exposures were likely present. The donor tested CMV seronegative and was one of the 352 seronegative cohort members. Every donor gave a peripheral blood sample, and the peripheral blood mononuclear cells from that sample were used for TCR beta sequencing. The Qiagen DNeasy Blood Extraction Kit was used to extract genomic DNA from the blood cell samples. Details on this clone: The antigen it binds to is not known. Per-base qualities were not stored, and no clone one base away is much larger.

Rearrangement joined TRBV2 to TRBJ1-2; the D segment cannot be called with confidence. This TCR was sampled from a woman aged 18-29 years in good health and CMV-seronegative. The material sequenced was PBMCs. CDR3 protein: CASSEAAGYGYTF. The DNA is as follows: TGTGCCAGCAGTGAAGCTGCCGGCTATGGCTACACCTTC. Outside the CDR3, residues come from the reference TRBV2 and TRBJ1-2 proteins, so the full variable domain is: EPEVTQTPSHQVTQMGQEVILRCVPISNHLYFYWYRQILGQKVEFLVSFYNNEISEKSEIFDDQFSVERPDGSNFTLKIRSTKLEDSAMYFCASSEAAGYGYTFGSGTRLTVV.